This section outlines one T cell receptor beta chain sequence together with its context. The antigen remains undetermined. V was clipped by 1 base and J by 8 bases, with 6 bases between them. CDR3 length: 12 amino acids. Germline V gene lookup returns CDR1 SGHVS and CDR2 FQNEAQ. PCR employed 60 Vbeta and 13 Jbeta primers. Assay: immunoSEQ multiplex PCR; the TCRdb copy retains only in-frame clones and omits some. The sample records 160,000 or so clones, approximately 81% being singletons. This sample is drawn from a study of cytomegalovirus exposure and HLA in healthy donors. The study, taken as a whole, reports: The productive fraction for most TCR beta V segments was about 87% or about 30% in an earlier analysis. Later work showed greater clonal expansion in HLA-associated TCR beta chains than in equally common others.

The sequence derives from a man younger than 35 in good health and CMV-seronegative. The chain combines TRBV7-8 with TRBJ2-1; tentative D call: TRBD2 (6 bases). Sequencing was performed on PBMCs. The CDR3 loop is CASSLGGDEQFF. For the CDR3, the DNA is TGTGCCAGCAGCTTAGGGGGGGATGAGCAGTTCTTC.